This TCR beta chain was recovered during a study of shared clonotypes between healthy human individuals. General study points: Shared clonotypes across all four donors exceeded non-shared ones in generation probability. A limitation of the genetic and exposure-history diversity represented arose from few donors.

Healthy HIV-negative adults with no recent acute infections or vaccinations were recruited as donors. Per the germline V gene, CDR1 is SGHAT and CDR2 is FQNNGV. V was pared by 2 bases and J by 1 base, with 14 bases between. This CDR3 region has 16 residues. As processed by the authors: ImmunoSEQ output held junction-only sequences without quality scores, so filtering differed. TCRdb's copy holds only in-frame clones and misses some; the assay was immunoSEQ multiplex PCR. From that table come the V and J calls and clone size; the DNA was used to work out D and trimming. This sample yields fewer than 400,000 clones, of which under 80% are seen a single time; 10% belongs to the top ten. Comments on this clone: Its specificity is not known.

The V gene is TRBV11-2, the J gene TRBJ1-1, with D tentatively TRBD1 (6 bases). The sequencing sample was made of memory CD4+ T cells sorted from blood. Indicated subset: CD45RA-negative fraction. This clonotype was obtained from a man under 40 in good health. This CDR3 reads CASSLFGGAKNTEAFF. In nucleotides, the CDR3 is TGTGCCAGCAGCTTATTCGGGGGGGCGAAGAACACTGAAGCTTTCTTT.